This T cell receptor beta chain is from a study of radiotherapy plus CTLA-4 blockade in lung cancer. About the study: Objective responses were documented in around 18% of patients, with disease control in about 28%.

Study-wide results and limits: Response was reportedly best predicted by early blood T cell clone dynamics, with interferon-beta. Subsequent to radiotherapy plus ipilimumab, tumor-derived TCR clones underwent expansion in blood.

TCRdb's copy holds only in-frame clones and misses some; the assay was immunoSEQ multiplex PCR. The table lists 40,000 to 45,000 clones, around 77% of them singletons, with about 2.7% in the top ten. Germline assignment: CDR1 SGHTA and CDR2 FQGTGA. Trimming took 2 bases from V and 5 from J, leaving 6 bases between them. There are 13 residues in the CDR3. Patients with chemo-refractory metastatic non-small-cell lung cancer received focal radiation plus CTLA-4 blockade with ipilimumab. Comment on this clone: Its specificity is unknown.

This material consisted of peripheral blood, taken from a patient treated with radiotherapy plus ipilimumab. This TCR was recovered from a human donor with non-small cell lung cancer whose response to radiotherapy plus ipilimumab could not be evaluated. The rearrangement joins TRBV7-3 to TRBJ2-2; weak D call: TRBD2 (5 bases). This chain's CDR3 is CASSLSGTGELFF. CDR3 DNA sequence: TGTGCCAGCAGCTTATCGGGGACCGGGGAGCTGTTTTTT.